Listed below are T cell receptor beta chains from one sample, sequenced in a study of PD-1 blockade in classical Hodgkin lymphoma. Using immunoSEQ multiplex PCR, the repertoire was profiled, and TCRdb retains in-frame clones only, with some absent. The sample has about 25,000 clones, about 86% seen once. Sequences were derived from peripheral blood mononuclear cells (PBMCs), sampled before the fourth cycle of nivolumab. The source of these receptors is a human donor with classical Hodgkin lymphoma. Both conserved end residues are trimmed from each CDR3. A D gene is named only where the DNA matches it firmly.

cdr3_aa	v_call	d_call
ASSEYWYNSPLH	TRBV25-1	-
ASSRPAGTGTLPTEAF	TRBV7-2	TRBD1
ASSFLSSLYEQY	TRBV28	-
ASSPYAANSPLH	TRBV18	-
ASSYERGALSYGYT	TRBV5-1	-
ASSLESFYGYT	TRBV28	-
ASSFTGLGTDTQY	TRBV5-6	TRBD2
ASSPTGPDQPQH	TRBV10-2	-
ASSPPTWRELNGYT	TRBV14	-
ASGLTGHGNTIY	TRBV11-2	-
ASSQNPLEQY	TRBV4-2	-
ASSILGSVQETQY	TRBV19	-
ASSVLAGPRSSYNEQF	TRBV7-9	TRBD2
AWSVPGGGYT	TRBV30	-
ASSLGGAHYGYT	TRBV7-2	-
ASSAGQPHSTDTQY	TRBV9	TRBD1
ASSLAWEGGYT	TRBV5-6	-
SVEDRQRETDEQF	TRBV29-1	TRBD2
ASSRDRQETQY	TRBV2	-
ASSLGVLQGKRRYQPQH	TRBV7-8	-
ATSSPGSGNQPQH	TRBV15	-
AWSPGSRLYEQY	TRBV30	-
ASSPRQRQETQY	TRBV7-9	-
ASRPSLAGASYNEQF	TRBV2	TRBD2
ASSSAKGVPSYEQY	TRBV7-9	-
ASSFSRDHEQY	TRBV27	-
ASSIHLGVYEQY	TRBV25-1	-
ASSSPRFGYEQY	TRBV27	-
ASSLAMASGSYEQY	TRBV5-6	TRBD2
ASSFVTNTEAF	TRBV7-9	-
ATSRDLNQPQH	TRBV15	-